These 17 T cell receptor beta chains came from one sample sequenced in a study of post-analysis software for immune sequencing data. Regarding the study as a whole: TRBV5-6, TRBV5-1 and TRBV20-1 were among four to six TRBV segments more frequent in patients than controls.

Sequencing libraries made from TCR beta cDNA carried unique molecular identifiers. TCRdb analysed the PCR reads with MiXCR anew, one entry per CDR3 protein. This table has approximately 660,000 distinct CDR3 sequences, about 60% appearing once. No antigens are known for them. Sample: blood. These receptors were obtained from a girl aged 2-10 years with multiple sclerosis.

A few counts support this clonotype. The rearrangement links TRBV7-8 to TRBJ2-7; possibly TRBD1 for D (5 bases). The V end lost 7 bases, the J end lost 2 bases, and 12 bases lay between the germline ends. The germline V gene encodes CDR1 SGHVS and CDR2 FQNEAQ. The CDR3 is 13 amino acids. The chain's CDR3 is CASTLQGTYEQYF. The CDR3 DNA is TGTGCCAGCACACTGCAGGGAACCTACGAGCAGTACTTC.

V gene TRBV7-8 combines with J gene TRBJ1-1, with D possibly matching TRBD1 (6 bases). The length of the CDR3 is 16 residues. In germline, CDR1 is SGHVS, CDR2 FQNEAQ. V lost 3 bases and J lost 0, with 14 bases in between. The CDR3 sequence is CASSFYGGTLNTEAFF. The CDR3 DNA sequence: TGTGCCAGCAGCTTCTATGGGGGCACCCTGAACACTGAAGCTTTCTTT.

CDR3 loop: CASSVDPVYGYTF. The CDR3 DNA is TGTGCCAGCAGCGTAGACCCCGTCTATGGCTACACCTTC. J is TRBJ1-2 and V is TRBV9; D ambiguous. The CDR3 consists of 13 residues. Germline CDR1 SGDLS, CDR2 YYNGEE. The V end was cut by 0 bases, the J end by 4 bases, with 7 bases between.

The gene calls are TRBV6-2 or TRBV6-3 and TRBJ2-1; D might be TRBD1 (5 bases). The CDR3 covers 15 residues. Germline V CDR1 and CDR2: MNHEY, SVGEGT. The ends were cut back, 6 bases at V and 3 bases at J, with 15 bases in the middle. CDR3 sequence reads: CASRQQAILYNEQFF. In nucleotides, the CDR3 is TGTGCCAGCAGACAACAGGCGATTCTCTACAATGAGCAGTTCTTC.

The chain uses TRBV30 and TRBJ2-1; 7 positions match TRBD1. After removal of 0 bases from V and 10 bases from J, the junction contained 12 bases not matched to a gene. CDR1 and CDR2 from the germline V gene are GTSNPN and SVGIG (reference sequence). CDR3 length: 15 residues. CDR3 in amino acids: CAWSVLTGSNSEQFF. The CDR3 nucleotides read TGTGCCTGGAGTGTATTGACAGGGAGCAACTCAGAGCAGTTCTTC.

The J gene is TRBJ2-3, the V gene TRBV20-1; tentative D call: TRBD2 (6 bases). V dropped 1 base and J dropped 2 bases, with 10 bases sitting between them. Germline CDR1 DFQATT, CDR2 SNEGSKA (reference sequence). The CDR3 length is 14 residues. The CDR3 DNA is TGCAGTGCTAGAGTCCGGGGGACCACAGATACGCAGTATTTT. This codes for CSARVRGTTDTQYF.

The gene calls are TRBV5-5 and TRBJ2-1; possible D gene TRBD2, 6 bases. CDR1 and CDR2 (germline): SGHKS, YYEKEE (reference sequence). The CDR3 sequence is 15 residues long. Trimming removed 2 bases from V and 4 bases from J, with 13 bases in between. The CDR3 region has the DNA TGTGCCAGCAGCTTCTGGCGGGGCCAATACAATGAGCAGTTCTTC. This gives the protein CASSFWRGQYNEQFF.

CDR3 coding DNA: TGCAGCGTTGTAGGGGACTTAGCCAAAAACATTCAGTACTTC. It codes for CSVVGDLAKNIQYF. The chain couples TRBV29-1 to TRBJ2-4, with TRBD2 as a possible D gene (6 bases). Germline CDR1 and CDR2: SQVTM and ANQGSEA. V was shortened by 4 bases and J by 0 bases, with 10 bases between the two germline ends. CDR3 size: 14 residues.

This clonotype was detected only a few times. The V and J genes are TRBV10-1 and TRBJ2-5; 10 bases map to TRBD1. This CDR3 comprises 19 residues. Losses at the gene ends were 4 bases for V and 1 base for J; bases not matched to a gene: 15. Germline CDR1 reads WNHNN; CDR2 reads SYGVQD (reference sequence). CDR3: CASSGISSGTGDPQETQYF. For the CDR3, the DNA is TGCGCCAGCAGTGGAATTAGCTCCGGGACAGGGGATCCCCAAGAGACCCAGTACTTC.

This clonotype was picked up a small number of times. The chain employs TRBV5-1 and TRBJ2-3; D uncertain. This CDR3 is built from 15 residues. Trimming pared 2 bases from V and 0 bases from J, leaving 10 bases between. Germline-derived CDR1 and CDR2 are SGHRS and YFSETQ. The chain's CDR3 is CASSFQRHSTDTQYF. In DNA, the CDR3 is TGCGCCAGCAGCTTCCAGCGCCATAGCACAGATACGCAGTATTTT.

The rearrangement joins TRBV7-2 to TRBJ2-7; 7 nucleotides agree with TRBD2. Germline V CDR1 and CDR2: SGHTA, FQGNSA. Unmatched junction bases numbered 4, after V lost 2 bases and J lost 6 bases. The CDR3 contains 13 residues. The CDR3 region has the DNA TGTGCCAGCAGCTTAAAAGGACTAGGCGAGCAGTACTTC. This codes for CASSLKGLGEQYF.

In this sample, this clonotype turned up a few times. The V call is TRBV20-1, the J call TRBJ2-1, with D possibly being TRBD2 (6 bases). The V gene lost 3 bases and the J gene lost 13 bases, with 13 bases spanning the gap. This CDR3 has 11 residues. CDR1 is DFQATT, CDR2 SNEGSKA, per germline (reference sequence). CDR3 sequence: CSARVGDLQFF. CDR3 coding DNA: TGCAGTGCTAGGGTTGGGGACTTACAGTTCTTC.

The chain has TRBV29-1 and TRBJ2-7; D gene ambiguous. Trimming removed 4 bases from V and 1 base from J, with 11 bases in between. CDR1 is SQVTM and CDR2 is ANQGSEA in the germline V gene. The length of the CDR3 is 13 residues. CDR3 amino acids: CSVGYSQSYEQYF. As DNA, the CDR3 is TGCAGCGTTGGGTACTCCCAATCCTACGAGCAGTACTTC.

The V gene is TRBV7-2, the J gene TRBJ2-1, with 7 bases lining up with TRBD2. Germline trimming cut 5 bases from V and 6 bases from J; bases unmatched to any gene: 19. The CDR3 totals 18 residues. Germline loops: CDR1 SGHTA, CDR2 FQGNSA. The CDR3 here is CASSHLASLAGEFNEQFF. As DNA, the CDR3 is TGTGCCAGCAGCCATCTCGCCTCTTTGGCGGGAGAATTCAATGAGCAGTTCTTC. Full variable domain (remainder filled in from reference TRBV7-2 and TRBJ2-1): GAGVSQSPSNKVTEKGKDVELRCDPISGHTALYWYRQSLGQGLEFLIYFQGNSAPDKSGLPSDRFSAERTGGSVSTLTIQRTQQEDSAVYLCASSHLASLAGEFNEQFFGPGTRLTVL.

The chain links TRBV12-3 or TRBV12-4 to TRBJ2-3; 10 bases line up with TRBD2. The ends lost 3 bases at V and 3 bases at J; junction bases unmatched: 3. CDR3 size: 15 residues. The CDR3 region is CASSFVLAGTDTQYF. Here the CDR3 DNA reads TGTGCCAGCAGTTTCGTACTAGCGGGAACAGATACGCAGTATTTT.

This chain's CDR3 is CASSEPGHGNTEAFF. The CDR3 DNA sequence: TGTGCCAGCAGTGAACCTGGACACGGGAACACTGAAGCTTTCTTT. The chain carries TRBV6-1 and TRBJ1-1; the D gene is possibly TRBD1 (5 bases). This CDR3 is 15 amino acids long. Trimming took off 2 bases at V and 1 base at J, with 11 bases between the two ends. CDR1 and CDR2 (germline): MNHNS, SASEGT.

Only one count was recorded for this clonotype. CDR3 DNA sequence: TGCAGTGCTCCTCCTCGCGGACGCTCCTACAATGAGCAGTACTTC. It encodes CSAPPRGRSYNEQYF. The chain is built from TRBV20-1 and TRBJ2-7; D remains ambiguous. There are 15 residues in the CDR3. Trimming cost V 5 bases and J 7 bases, with 24 bases left between them. Germline assignment: CDR1 DFQATT and CDR2 SNEGSKA (reference sequence).